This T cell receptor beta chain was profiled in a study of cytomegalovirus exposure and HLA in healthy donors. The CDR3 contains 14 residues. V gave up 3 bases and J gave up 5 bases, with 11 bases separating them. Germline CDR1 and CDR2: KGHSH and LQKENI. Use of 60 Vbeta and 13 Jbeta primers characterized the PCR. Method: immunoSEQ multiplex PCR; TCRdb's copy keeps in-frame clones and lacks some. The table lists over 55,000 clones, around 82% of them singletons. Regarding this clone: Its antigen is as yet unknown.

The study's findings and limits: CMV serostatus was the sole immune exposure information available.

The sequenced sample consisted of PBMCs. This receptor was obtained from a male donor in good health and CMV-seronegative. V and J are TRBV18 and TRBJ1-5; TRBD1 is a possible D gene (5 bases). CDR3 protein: CASSPRQGDQPQHF. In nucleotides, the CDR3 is TGTGCCAGCTCACCCCGGCAGGGTGATCAGCCCCAGCATTTT.